A selection of T cell receptor beta chains follows, all from one sample in a study of cytomegalovirus exposure and HLA in healthy donors. Data came from immunoSEQ multiplex PCR; TCRdb stores just in-frame clones and leaves some out. The sample holds approximately 74,000 clones, about 71% seen once. Sequencing was performed on PBMCs. The source of these receptors is a woman between 40 and 55 years old in good health and CMV-seronegative. Each CDR3 is given with its conserved first and last residue. D genes are given only for firm matches. Only part of the rows carry a size: once, few, many, or a class if the clone is expanded.

>NA|TRBV5-5|TRBJ2-3|TRBD2
CASSLVASGGEADTQYF
TGTGCCAGCAGCTTGGTGGCTAGCGGGGGAGAAGCAGATACGCAGTATTTT
>NA|TRBV7-8|TRBJ1-5|TRBD1
CASSPRDRENQPQHF
TGTGCCAGCAGCCCAAGGGACAGGGAAAATCAGCCCCAGCATTTT
>NA|TRBV19|TRBJ1-1|NA
CASQGGFTEAFF
TGTGCCAGTCAGGGTGGATTCACTGAAGCTTTCTTT
>NA|TRBV11-2|TRBJ1-1|NA
CASSMSGFNTEAFF
TGTGCCAGCAGCATGTCAGGGTTCAACACTGAAGCTTTCTTT
>NA|TRBV6-6|TRBJ2-1|TRBD1
CASAGTGGSEQFF
TGTGCCAGCGCGGGGACAGGGGGGTCCGAGCAGTTCTTC
>NA|TRBV6-5|TRBJ2-1|NA
CASSYDSNEQFF
TGTGCCAGCAGTTACGACAGCAATGAGCAGTTCTTC
>NA|TRBV9|TRBJ2-1|NA
CASSVRENYNEQFF
TGTGCCAGCAGCGTACGGGAAAACTACAATGAGCAGTTCTTC
>NA|TRBV14|TRBJ2-7|NA
CASSERRLGGGEQYF
TGTGCCAGCAGCGAAAGAAGACTGGGTGGCGGCGAGCAGTACTTC
>once|TRBV6-1|TRBJ2-7|TRBD1
CASSDRTGQLYEQYF
TGTGCCAGCAGTGACCGGACAGGGCAACTCTACGAGCAGTACTTC
>few|TRBV10-2|TRBJ2-7|TRBD1
CASSEPGTAPTEQYF
TGCGCCAGCAGTGAGCCCGGGACAGCCCCTACCGAGCAGTACTTC
>NA|TRBV6-6|TRBJ1-6|NA
CASSQQGLGSPLHF
TGTGCCAGCAGTCAACAGGGACTAGGTTCACCCCTCCACTTT
>NA|TRBV11-3|TRBJ2-3|NA
CASSLGRTGVVDTQYF
TGTGCCAGCAGCTTAGGAAGAACGGGGGTGGTAGATACGCAGTATTTT
>NA|TRBV30|TRBJ1-2|NA
CARAPPGNHYGYTF
TGTGCCCGGGCCCCCCCGGGGAACCACTATGGCTACACCTTC
>NA|TRBV27|TRBJ2-1|NA
CAARGLGGLNEQFF
TGTGCCGCCAGAGGCCTGGGGGGGCTCAATGAGCAGTTCTTC
>NA|TRBV2|TRBJ2-1|NA
CASGGTVRSNEQFF
TGTGCCAGCGGGGGGACAGTCCGAAGCAATGAGCAGTTCTTC
>few|TRBV7-9|TRBJ2-1|TRBD2
CASSPSSAGAFNEQFF
TGTGCCAGCAGCCCTAGCTCAGCGGGAGCATTCAATGAGCAGTTCTTC
>NA|TRBV6-1|TRBJ2-7|TRBD2
CASSEPGRGTYEQYF
TGTGCCAGCAGTGAGCCGGGGCGGGGGACCTACGAGCAGTACTTC
>NA|TRBV7-7|TRBJ2-5|NA
CASRRADNTQETQYF
TGTGCCAGCCGGCGGGCTGACAACACCCAAGAGACCCAGTACTTC
>few|TRBV9|TRBJ2-3|TRBD2
CASRAGTSGTDTQYF
TGTGCCAGCAGGGCGGGGACTAGCGGTACAGATACGCAGTATTTT
>NA|TRBV28|TRBJ2-5|NA
CASSALSSRKTQYF
TGTGCCAGCAGTGCCCTTTCCTCTAGGAAGACCCAGTACTTC
>few|TRBV2|TRBJ1-1|TRBD1
CASSVSRQGTEAFF
TGTGCCAGCAGTGTTAGCAGACAGGGCACTGAAGCTTTCTTT
>NA|TRBV7-2|TRBJ2-5|NA
CASSSLLQETQYF
TGTGCCAGCAGCTCCCTCCTCCAAGAGACCCAGTACTTC
>few|TRBV7-3|TRBJ2-5|TRBD2
CASSSVGRGGGQETQYF
TGTGCCAGCAGTTCCGTCGGGAGGGGAGGGGGTCAAGAGACCCAGTACTTC